The rows below give T cell receptor beta chains drawn from one sample of a study of T-cell memory formation after mild COVID-19. From the 5' RACE reads, TCRdb called clonotypes with MiXCR, one entry per CDR3 protein. The repertoire consists of hundreds of thousands of distinct CDR3 sequences, with around 21% occurring once and the leading ten covering under 15%. The sequencing input was PBMCs or a T cell subset sorted from them (not recorded which). These receptors were taken from an adult woman who had mild COVID-19 (a few samples of this study predate the infection). Cell type and time point are not known. The CDR3 runs from the conserved cysteine through the conserved F or W. Fields, in order: clone size, V gene, D gene, J gene, CDR3 protein, CDR3 DNA. D genes are given only for firm matches. Rows may omit the clone size; those that give it use once, few, many or a size class.

>few|TRBV4-1|.|TRBJ2-7
CASSPLGGQWDEQYF
TGCGCCAGCAGCCCCTTGGGGGGGCAGTGGGACGAGCAGTACTTC
>few|TRBV30|TRBD1|TRBJ1-2
CAWSAGTGEGYTF
TGTGCCTGGAGTGCCGGGACAGGGGAAGGCTACACCTTC
>.|TRBV12-3/TRBV12-4|TRBD1|TRBJ1-2
CASSFNRGGSYGYTF
TGTGCCAGCAGTTTTAACAGGGGGGGGAGCTATGGCTACACCTTC
>few|TRBV5-1|.|TRBJ2-1
CASNQGGQPAFSYNEQFF
TGCGCCAGCAACCAAGGGGGGCAACCAGCGTTCTCCTACAATGAGCAGTTCTTC
>.|TRBV7-8|TRBD1|TRBJ1-2
CASSARRGLDYGYTF
TGTGCCAGCAGCGCCCGCAGGGGGCTCGATTATGGCTACACCTTC
>few|TRBV7-9|TRBD2|TRBJ2-1
CASFKTSGGFYNEQFF
TGTGCCAGCTTCAAAACTAGCGGGGGCTTCTACAATGAGCAGTTCTTC
>many|TRBV12-3/TRBV12-4|.|TRBJ2-1
CASSQGGSYNEQFF
TGTGCCAGCAGTCAGGGAGGATCCTACAATGAGCAGTTCTTC
>.|TRBV7-8|.|TRBJ2-7
CASSLDIVYEQYF
TGTGCCAGCAGCCTGGACATCGTCTACGAGCAGTACTTC
>few|TRBV27|.|TRBJ2-5
CASSLYRGSETQYF
TGTGCCAGCAGTTTATATCGGGGCTCGGAGACCCAGTACTTC
>.|TRBV15|.|TRBJ1-1
CAISGATEAFF
TGTGCCATCTCAGGGGCCACTGAAGCTTTCTTT
>.|TRBV4-2|.|TRBJ2-1
CASSQAYGSYNEQFF
TGTGCCAGCAGCCAAGCCTATGGATCTTACAATGAGCAGTTCTTC
>few|TRBV7-6|.|TRBJ2-7
CASSLGRAGDNDEQYF
TGTGCCAGCAGCTTAGGTCGGGCAGGGGATAACGACGAGCAGTACTTC
>few|TRBV7-8|TRBD1|TRBJ2-1
CASSPGGRGFFF
TGTGCCAGCAGCCCTGGGGGCAGGGGGTTTTTCTTC
>.|TRBV3-1|.|TRBJ1-1
CASSQGERGNTEAFF
TGTGCCAGCAGCCAAGGGGAAAGGGGGAACACTGAAGCTTTCTTT
>few|TRBV1|.|TRBJ1-5
CTSSQGMRHPGSNQPQHF
TGCACCAGCAGCCAAGGGATGCGACACCCGGGGAGCAATCAGCCCCAGCATTTT
>few|TRBV6-6|TRBD2|TRBJ2-7
CASSYGGSLYEQYF
TGTGCCAGCAGTTACGGCGGGAGCCTCTACGAGCAGTACTTC
>few|TRBV7-9|TRBD2|TRBJ2-7
CASSPPLGPGLGGEQYF
TGTGCCAGCAGCCCTCCCCTAGGACCGGGACTAGGGGGCGAGCAGTACTTC
>once|TRBV12-3/TRBV12-4|TRBD2|TRBJ2-5
CASTSIAGGPKETQYF
TGTGCCAGCACCTCAATCGCGGGGGGGCCGAAGGAGACCCAGTACTTC
>.|TRBV5-1|TRBD1|TRBJ2-3
CASSLKWDRDTDTQYF
TGCGCCAGCAGCTTGAAATGGGACAGGGACACAGATACGCAGTATTTT
>few|TRBV7-3|TRBD2|TRBJ2-5
CASSLMASGGAETQYF
TGTGCCAGCAGCTTAATGGCGAGCGGGGGGGCTGAGACCCAGTACTTC
>few|TRBV5-1|TRBD2|TRBJ2-1
CASSPGTSGTYNEQFF
TGCGCCAGCAGCCCTGGGACTAGCGGGACCTACAATGAGCAGTTCTTC
>.|TRBV4-1|.|TRBJ1-5
CASSQDMSNQPQHF
TGCGCCAGCAGCCAAGATATGAGCAATCAGCCCCAGCATTTT
>few|TRBV7-2|.|TRBJ2-5
CASSSFSGEETQYF
TGTGCCAGCAGCTCCTTTTCTGGCGAAGAGACCCAGTACTTC
>few|TRBV12-3/TRBV12-4|.|TRBJ2-7
CASSLSDWGLGYEQYF
TGTGCCAGCAGTTTAAGTGATTGGGGATTAGGATACGAGCAGTACTTC
>.|TRBV7-2|.|TRBJ1-5
CASSLGGMWQSNQPQHF
TGTGCCAGCAGCTTAGGGGGAATGTGGCAATCCAATCAGCCCCAGCATTTT
>few|TRBV24-1|TRBD1|TRBJ2-7
CATSAPGGTGSYEQYF
TGTGCCACCAGTGCTCCAGGGGGGACAGGGTCCTACGAGCAGTACTTC
>.|TRBV11-2|TRBD2|TRBJ2-1
CASSLKAFWREANEQFF
TGTGCCAGCAGCTTAAAGGCTTTTTGGCGGGAGGCAAATGAGCAGTTCTTC
>.|TRBV29-1|TRBD1|TRBJ2-2
CSVVQGGNGELFF
TGCAGCGTTGTACAGGGGGGTAACGGGGAGCTGTTTTTT
>.|TRBV7-9|TRBD1|TRBJ2-7
CASSQTGVGYEQYF
TGTGCCAGCAGCCAAACAGGGGTCGGCTACGAGCAGTACTTC
>.|TRBV7-9|TRBD1|TRBJ1-1
CASSLGTGLDTEAFF
TGTGCCAGCAGCTTAGGGACAGGGTTGGACACTGAAGCTTTCTTT
>.|TRBV3-1|.|TRBJ2-3
CASSQGDLTQDTQYF
TGTGCCAGCAGCCAGGGTGACCTAACCCAGGATACGCAGTATTTT
>few|TRBV12-3/TRBV12-4|TRBD2|TRBJ2-7
CASRVTSGSYEQYF
TGTGCCAGCAGAGTTACTAGCGGTTCCTACGAGCAGTACTTC
>many|TRBV20-1|TRBD2|TRBJ2-5
CSAREGTSGLGTQYF
TGCAGTGCTAGAGAGGGGACTAGCGGCCTCGGGACCCAGTACTTC